The next 23 T cell receptor beta chains were all read from a single sample in a study of shared clonotypes between healthy human individuals. The table came from immunoSEQ multiplex PCR; TCRdb's copy has only in-frame clones and leaves some out. The sample yields around 650,000 clones, approximately 96% seen once. Terminally differentiated effector memory CD45RA+ cells were left out of the naive CD8 fraction, which was CD45RO-negative and positively selected for CCR7. Sequenced input: naive CD8+ T cells sorted from blood. The receptors come from a woman in her thirties in good health.

CDR3 region: CASSLMGGWQPQHF. The CDR3 DNA is TGTGCCAGCAGCTTAATGGGGGGCTGGCAGCCCCAGCATTTT. V gene TRBV7-3 combines with J gene TRBJ1-5, with D maybe TRBD1 (6 bases). The V end lost 1 base, the J end lost 7 bases, and 11 bases lay between the germline ends. The CDR3 spans 14 residues. Germline V gene lookup returns CDR1 SGHTA and CDR2 FQGTGA.

The rearrangement joins TRBV6-5 to TRBJ2-1; TRBD2 agrees at 7 bases. V gave up 10 bases and J gave up 5 bases; unmatched junction bases: 11. Germline V gene data show CDR1 as MNHEY and CDR2 as SVGAGI. The CDR3 is made up of 14 amino acids. CDR3 sequence (DNA): TGTGCCACGGGAGGCCCTTCTCCTGACAATGAGCAGTTCTTC. The encoded protein is CATGGPSPDNEQFF.

CDR3 bases: TGTGCCAGCAGCTTAGCGGTCAGAGCCTCTGGAAACACCATATATTTT. It encodes CASSLAVRASGNTIYF. This sequence joins TRBV7-6 and TRBJ1-3; D gene unclear. V was pared by 0 bases and J by 0 bases, with 9 bases between. This CDR3 spans 16 amino acids. Germline values: CDR1 SGHVS, CDR2 FNYEAQ.

The chain has TRBV7-9 and TRBJ1-1; no reliable D call. Per germline, CDR1 SEHNR and CDR2 FQNEAQ (reference sequence). This CDR3 has 17 residues. V gave up 3 bases and J gave up 1 base, with 18 bases separating them. CDR3 protein: CASSFIPTLPANTEAFF. CDR3 in DNA: TGTGCCAGCAGCTTTATTCCCACCCTTCCAGCGAACACTGAAGCTTTCTTT.

The J gene is TRBJ2-2, the V gene TRBV2; D remains ambiguous. CDR3 size: 15 residues. V dropped 6 bases and J dropped 1 base, with 12 bases sitting between them. Per germline, CDR1 SNHLY and CDR2 FYNNEI. CDR3 amino acids: CASRAGRLNTGELFF. The DNA of the CDR3 is TGTGCCAGCAGGGCCGGGCGGCTGAACACCGGGGAGCTGTTTTTT.

In its sample, this clone was seen once. V usage is TRBV30 and J usage is TRBJ2-2, with 7 nucleotides matching TRBD1. The CDR3 runs 16 residues. From germline, CDR1 is GTSNPN and CDR2 SVGIG (reference sequence). J gave up 0 bases and V 5 bases, and 9 bases lay outside the gene matches. Written as DNA, the CDR3 is TGTGCCTGGCGCCGGGACAGAGTCGCGAACACCGGGGAGCTGTTTTTT. Residues: CAWRRDRVANTGELFF.

The chain links TRBV7-9 to TRBJ1-1, with 7 bases fitting TRBD1. This CDR3 is built from 14 residues. Germline-derived CDR1 and CDR2 are SEHNR and FQNEAQ (reference sequence). V lost 3 bases to trimming and J lost 2 bases; unmatched junction nucleotides: 3. The CDR3, as DNA: TGTGCCAGCAGCTTGGGGACAGTCAACACTGAAGCTTTCTTT. Translated: CASSLGTVNTEAFF.

The rearrangement joins TRBV14 to TRBJ2-1; TRBD2 might be the D (6 bases). V was clipped by 3 bases and J by 0 bases, with 9 bases between them. The CDR3 length is 15 residues. CDR1 is SGHDN, CDR2 FVKESK, per germline. CDR3 residues: CASSQRGYSYNEQFF. In DNA, the CDR3 is TGTGCCAGCAGCCAGCGGGGCTACTCCTACAATGAGCAGTTCTTC.

The chain has TRBV10-3 and TRBJ2-7, with D perhaps matching TRBD2 (5 bases). This CDR3 is 16 amino acids long. With 6 bases removed from V and 1 base from J, the gap between germline ends came to 19 bases. Germline V lookup: CDR1 ENHRY, CDR2 SYGVKD. The CDR3 nucleotides are TGTGCCATCAGCGCACCGGGGTACACTCTATCCTACGAGCAGTACTTC. Translated, it gives CAISAPGYTLSYEQYF.

This chain links TRBV27 with TRBJ2-7; 7 positions agree with TRBD1. The junction had 6 bases not matched to a gene; V was cut back by 6 bases and J by 4 bases. The germline V gene has CDR1 MNHEY and CDR2 SMNVEV (reference sequence). The CDR3 is 13 residues long. The DNA of the CDR3 is TGTGCCAGCAGAACAGGGGTAGGATACGAGCAGTACTTC. Protein sequence: CASRTGVGYEQYF.

The chain's CDR3 is CASSLHGQTDSYGYTF. CDR3 nucleotides: TGCGCCAGCAGCTTGCACGGACAGACAGATTCCTATGGCTACACCTTC. V usage is TRBV5-1 and J usage is TRBJ1-2; perhaps TRBD1 as D (6 bases). V shed 1 base and J shed 4 bases, with 17 bases lying between them. This CDR3 is built from 16 residues. Germline V gene lookup returns CDR1 SGHRS and CDR2 YFSETQ.

The chain carries TRBV7-6 and TRBJ2-3, with 12 nucleotides matching TRBD2. The J segment lost 3 bases and the V segment lost 5 bases, leaving 12 bases of the junction unmatched. Per the germline V gene, CDR1 is SGHVS and CDR2 is FNYEAQ. The CDR3 contains 18 residues. For the CDR3, the DNA is TGTGCCAGCAGCCCGTATCCCGTAACTAGCGGGAGGACAGATACGCAGTATTTT. Its translation: CASSPYPVTSGRTDTQYF.

The chain has TRBV6-5 and TRBJ2-2; D is unresolved. The CDR3 is 13 residues long. Germline assignment: CDR1 MNHEY and CDR2 SVGAGI. The V gene lost 3 bases and the J gene lost 4 bases, with 6 bases spanning the gap. CDR3 amino acids: CASSYATTGELFF. CDR3 bases: TGTGCCAGCAGTTATGCAACCACCGGGGAGCTGTTTTTT.

The chain combines TRBV28 with TRBJ2-3; the D gene is possibly TRBD2 (6 bases). Between the trimmed V and J ends, which lost 7 bases and 5 bases, there was a span of 22 bases. This CDR3 spans 16 amino acids. The V gene's germline CDR1 is MDHEN and CDR2 SYDVKM. CDR3 loop: CASTRMGGMILDTQYF. The CDR3 DNA is TGTGCCAGCACCCGCATGGGCGGGATGATTTTAGATACGCAGTATTTT.

This rearrangement joins TRBV7-9 to TRBJ2-6; D may match TRBD1 or TRBD2 (7 bases each). The V end lost 5 bases, the J end lost 4 bases, and 21 bases lay between the germline ends. This CDR3 contains 18 residues. Germline assignment: CDR1 SEHNR and CDR2 FQNEAQ (reference sequence). The DNA for the CDR3 is TGTGCCAGCAGCGCCCAACAGGGGAGGGAAGAAGGGGCCAACGTCCTGACTTTC. Translating gives CASSAQQGREEGANVLTF.

This chain links TRBV28 with TRBJ1-5, with D possibly TRBD1 on 6 matching bases. Germline values: CDR1 MDHEN, CDR2 SYDVKM. The germline V and J ends were trimmed by 6 bases and 5 bases, with 23 bases remaining between them. The CDR3 sequence is 17 residues long. The CDR3 nucleotides read TGTGCCAGCAGCTCCCATGACCGGGGGGCGGCTGATCAGCCCCAGCATTTT. It translates to CASSSHDRGAADQPQHF.

The CDR3 region has the DNA TGTGCCAGCAGTGAATGGGGGGACAAGAATTCACCCCTCCACTTT. The encoded protein is CASSEWGDKNSPLHF. This chain uses TRBV2 with TRBJ1-6; tentatively, D is TRBD1 (6 bases). This CDR3 is 15 amino acids long. Germline assignment: CDR1 SNHLY and CDR2 FYNNEI. V lost 2 bases and J lost 7, with 12 bases in between. Full variable domain (missing parts from reference TRBV2 and TRBJ1-6): EPEVTQTPSHQVTQMGQEVILRCVPISNHLYFYWYRQILGQKVEFLVSFYNNEISEKSEIFDDQFSVERPDGSNFTLKIRSTKLEDSAMYFCASSEWGDKNSPLHFGNGTRLTVT.

The chain joins TRBV2 to TRBJ1-2, with D unclear. The CDR3 spans 15 residues. Trimming stripped 3 bases from V and 5 bases from J, with 16 bases between. Germline lookup yields CDR1 SNHLY and CDR2 FYNNEI. The DNA of the CDR3 is TGTGCCAGCAGTGACCGGACGGTGGTAAGGTATGGCTACACCTTC. Translating gives CASSDRTVVRYGYTF.

The rearrangement links TRBV11-2 to TRBJ2-5, with TRBD2 identical over 9 bases. This CDR3 spans 17 amino acids. Germline CDR1 and CDR2: SGHAT and FQNNGV. V shed 2 bases, J shed 2 bases, and the junction held 9 bases outside the gene matches. The CDR3 sequence is CASSLPQTSGHQETQYF. The CDR3 DNA is TGTGCCAGCAGCTTACCCCAGACTAGCGGCCATCAAGAGACCCAGTACTTC.

J is TRBJ2-7 and V is TRBV20-1; D gene ambiguous. The CDR3 spans 11 residues. In germline, CDR1 is DFQATT, CDR2 SNEGSKA (reference sequence). The ends were cut back, 1 base at V and 6 bases at J, with 7 bases in the middle. Here the CDR3 reads CSARVRLEQYF. The CDR3 DNA is TGCAGTGCTAGAGTTAGGCTCGAGCAGTACTTC.

A word on this clone: Additional DNA sequences in this sample encode the identical CDR3. The CDR3, as DNA: TGTGCCAGCAGCTTGGGACAGGGAAGTGCGGAGACCCAGTACTTC. Translating gives CASSLGQGSAETQYF. J is TRBJ2-5 and V is TRBV7-9, with 9 bases identical to TRBD1. This CDR3 comprises 15 residues. The V and J ends lost 3 bases and 5 bases, in that order; junction bases with no gene match: 7. Germline assignment: CDR1 SEHNR and CDR2 FQNEAQ (reference sequence). The full variable domain, with the rest looked up from reference TRBV7-9 and TRBJ2-5, is DTGVSQNPRHKITKRGQNVTFRCDPISEHNRLYWYRQTLGQGPEFLTYFQNEAQLEKSRLLSDRFSAERPKGSFSTLEIQRTEQGDSAMYLCASSLGQGSAETQYFGPGTRLLVL.

The chain joins TRBV7-9 to TRBJ2-2; D is perhaps TRBD2 (5 bases). The germline V gene has CDR1 SEHNR and CDR2 FQNEAQ (reference sequence). The CDR3 is 15 residues long. The CDR3 coding sequence is TGTACCTTACTTGACATAGCGCGATCCACCGGGGAGCTGTTTTTT. This encodes CTLLDIARSTGELFF.

This chain connects TRBV2 to TRBJ2-1, with D possibly being TRBD1 (5 bases). Germline assignment: CDR1 SNHLY and CDR2 FYNNEI. Trimming pared 4 bases from V and 4 bases from J, leaving 14 bases between. The CDR3 is made up of 15 amino acids. CDR3 protein: CASSGVAGNYNEQFF. CDR3 nucleotide sequence: TGTGCCAGCAGTGGGGTCGCAGGGAATTACAATGAGCAGTTCTTC.